One T cell receptor beta chain is described in this entry. Its antigen is not identified. This beta chain turned up in a library designed for alpha chains; as an off-target read, its abundance says little. The data were obtained in a study of spatial heterogeneity in lung cancer. Background on the study: Raw reads showed each unique TCR and UMI combination turning up more than ten times on average.

Study conclusions and caveats: Relative to follow-up, resection was when ubiquitous expanded tumor TCRs appeared more in blood.

V was pared by 5 bases and J by 4 bases, with 12 bases of the junction left unmatched. The CDR3 covers 17 residues. The germline gives CDR1 LNHDA, CDR2 SQIVND (reference sequence). The sample's time point: blood at routine non-recurrence follow-up after resection. Whole RNA from tumor, nontumor lung or frozen PBMC was sequenced unsorted. All TCR cDNA molecules were individually tagged with a unique molecular identifier. MiXCR, applied by TCRdb to the 5' RACE reads, yields one record per CDR3 protein. The table includes 300 to 350 distinct CDR3 sequences, 30% detected once. The sequenced sample was PBMCs, obtained at follow-up. This chain links TRBV19 with TRBJ2-1; 9 nucleotides match TRBD1. This clonotype originated in a male donor with early-stage non-small cell lung cancer. This CDR3 reads CASSVTGTGRSYNEQFF. In DNA form, the CDR3 reads TGTGCCAGTAGTGTCACCGGGACAGGGCGATCTTACAATGAGCAGTTCTTC.